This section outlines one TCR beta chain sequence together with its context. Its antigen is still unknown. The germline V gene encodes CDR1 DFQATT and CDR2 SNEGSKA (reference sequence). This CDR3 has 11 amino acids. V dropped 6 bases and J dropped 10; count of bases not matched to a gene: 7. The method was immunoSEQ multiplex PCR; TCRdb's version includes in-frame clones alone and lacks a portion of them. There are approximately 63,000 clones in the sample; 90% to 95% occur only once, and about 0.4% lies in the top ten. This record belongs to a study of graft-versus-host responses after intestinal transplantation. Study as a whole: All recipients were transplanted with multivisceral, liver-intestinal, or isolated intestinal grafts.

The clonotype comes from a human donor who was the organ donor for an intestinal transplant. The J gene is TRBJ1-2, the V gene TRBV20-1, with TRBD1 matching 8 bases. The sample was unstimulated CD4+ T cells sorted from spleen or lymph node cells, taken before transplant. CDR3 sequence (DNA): TGCAGTGCAAACCGACAGGGGCCCTACACCTTC. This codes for CSANRQGPYTF.